A single sample gave rise to the 27 T cell receptor beta chains below, sequenced in a study of cytotoxic CD8 clonotypes in ibrutinib-treated CLL. Clones were sequenced by immunoSEQ multiplex PCR, and TCRdb holds only the in-frame ones, with some missing. The table includes some 150,000 clones, 77% detected once. The sequencing used PBMCs, collected after 12 months of ibrutinib treatment. Receptor source: a human donor with chronic lymphocytic leukemia.

The rearrangement joins TRBV27 to TRBJ2-3; 9 bases match TRBD1. Germline loops: CDR1 MNHEY, CDR2 SMNVEV (reference sequence). V lost 6 bases to trimming and J lost 9 bases; unmatched junction nucleotides: 4. The CDR3 sequence is 12 residues long. The CDR3 sequence: CASRQGAMTQYF. The CDR3 DNA is TGTGCCAGCAGACAGGGGGCAATGACGCAGTATTTT.

This clone was seen a handful of times. This rearrangement joins TRBV5-1 to TRBJ1-1; TRBD1 aligns across 7 bases. CDR1 is SGHRS, CDR2 YFSETQ, per germline. The CDR3 has 15 amino acids. V lost 4 bases and J lost 4; bases outside the gene matches: 10. CDR3 nucleotide sequence: TGCGCCAGCAGCCTAAGACAGGGAGGAAGCACTGAAGCTTTCTTT. Amino acid sequence: CASSLRQGGSTEAFF.

J is TRBJ2-7 and V is TRBV9; the match to TRBD2 covers 9 bases. From germline, CDR1 is SGDLS and CDR2 YYNGEE. J was trimmed by 0 bases and V by 4 bases; bases with no gene match: 5. This CDR3 contains 15 residues. CDR3 coding DNA: TGTGCCAGCAGCCCCACGGGACTAGCCTCCTACGAGCAGTACTTC. This codes for CASSPTGLASYEQYF.

The genes are TRBV27 and TRBJ2-1; 8 bases line up with TRBD2. V dropped 0 bases and J dropped 3; count of bases not matched to a gene: 4. The CDR3 sequence is 16 residues long. Per the germline V gene, CDR1 is MNHEY and CDR2 is SMNVEV (reference sequence). CDR3 sequence reads: CASSLSAGGYYNEQFF. In DNA, the CDR3 is TGTGCCAGCAGTTTATCGGCGGGAGGATACTACAATGAGCAGTTCTTC.

The chain uses TRBV7-2 and TRBJ2-3; D is possibly TRBD1 or TRBD2 (6 bases each). Trimming shortened V by 5 bases and J by 5 bases, and 23 bases separated the two germline ends. Germline V gives CDR1 SGHTA, CDR2 FQGNSA. The CDR3 extends over 17 amino acids. CDR3 nucleotides: TGTGCCAGCAGCCGTTCCTGGGGGGCGGTTGGGAAAGATACGCAGTATTTT. Translated, it gives CASSRSWGAVGKDTQYF.

This clone showed up just a few times. Other nucleotide sequences in the sample specify the same CDR3. The rearrangement joins TRBV5-1 to TRBJ2-7, with 15 positions matching TRBD2. This CDR3 has 16 residues. The germline CDR1 and CDR2 sequences are SGHRS and YFSETQ. V dropped 4 bases and J dropped 5; count of bases not matched to a gene: 7. CDR3 in amino acids: CASSLGLAGGPDEQYF. Here the CDR3 DNA reads TGCGCCAGCAGCCTAGGACTAGCGGGGGGGCCCGACGAGCAGTACTTC.

The chain couples TRBV18 to TRBJ1-5; D is unresolved. The germline V gene has CDR1 KGHSH and CDR2 LQKENI. Between the trimmed V and J ends, which lost 0 bases and 2 bases, there was a span of 5 bases. The CDR3 spans 14 residues. CDR3 nucleotides: TGTGCCAGCTCACCACCCCATGGCAATCAGCCCCAGCATTTT. Its protein product is CASSPPHGNQPQHF.

This clone has only a few counts. V is TRBV7-9 and J is TRBJ2-2; D is perhaps TRBD2 (6 bases). Germline values: CDR1 SEHNR, CDR2 FQNEAQ (reference sequence). There are 17 residues in the CDR3. Trimming left V 5 bases short and J 5 bases short, with 21 bases between. The CDR3 here is CASSPSLEGRRTGELFF. CDR3 DNA: TGTGCCAGCAGCCCAAGCTTGGAGGGGAGGCGAACCGGGGAGCTGTTTTTT.

The gene calls are TRBV7-9 and TRBJ1-4, with D perhaps TRBD1 (6 bases). V gave up 4 bases and J gave up 4 bases, with 10 bases separating them. CDR1 and CDR2 (germline): SEHNR, FQNEAQ (reference sequence). This CDR3 has 14 residues. The DNA for the CDR3 is TGTGCCAGCAGCTGGACAGAGATTAATGAAAAACTGTTTTTT. Translation gives CASSWTEINEKLFF.

The rearrangement uses TRBV28 and TRBJ1-1, with unresolved D. The CDR3 runs to 12 residues. From germline, CDR1 is MDHEN and CDR2 SYDVKM. V was clipped by 3 bases and J by 3 bases, with 5 bases between them. CDR3 nucleotides: TGTGCCAGCAGTTTCGGAGACACTGAAGCTTTCTTT. Translating it yields CASSFGDTEAFF.

A remark on this clone: Different DNA sequences within this sample yield the same CDR3. The chain recombines TRBV6-5 with TRBJ2-3; D may be TRBD2 (6 bases). Germline CDR1 is MNHEY and CDR2 is SVGAGI. Trimming removed 0 bases from V and 1 base from J, with 8 bases in between. The CDR3 is 15 residues long. The CDR3 nucleotides read TGTGCCAGCAGTTACTCGGGGGGTGGCACAGATACGCAGTATTTT. Translation gives CASSYSGGGTDTQYF.

This chain connects TRBV21-1 to TRBJ1-1; TRBD1, as called in the table, went unchecked against the DNA. TRBV21-1 is deemed a pseudogene. CDR3 length: 14 amino acids. DNA for the CDR3: TGTGCCAGCAGCCCGGGACAGAAGAACACTGAAGCTTTCTTT. Amino acids: CASSPGQKNTEAFF.

This clone was recorded once. The V gene is TRBV9, the J gene TRBJ2-6, with D perhaps given as TRBD1 or TRBD2 (6 bases each). The germline gives CDR1 SGDLS, CDR2 YYNGEE. Trimming stripped 0 bases from V and 3 bases from J, with 13 bases between. There are 17 residues in the CDR3. The CDR3 here is CASSVAGDRFGANVLTF. The CDR3 nucleotides are TGTGCCAGCAGCGTAGCGGGAGACAGGTTTGGGGCCAACGTCCTGACTTTC. The entire variable domain, with the rest obtained from reference TRBV9 and TRBJ2-6, is as follows: DSGVTQTPKHLITATGQRVTLRCSPRSGDLSVYWYQQSLDQGLQFLIQYYNGEERAKGNILERFSAQQFPDLHSELNLSSLELGDSALYFCASSVAGDRFGANVLTFGAGSRLTVL.

This clone occurred once. The genes are TRBV9 and TRBJ2-1; 10 positions agree with TRBD2. This CDR3 has 15 residues. From germline, CDR1 is SGDLS and CDR2 YYNGEE. V lost 3 bases and J lost 4; bases outside the gene matches: 4. CDR3 DNA sequence: TGTGCCAGCAGCGCGAGCGGGAGGGCTTACAATGAGCAGTTCTTC. Translated: CASSASGRAYNEQFF.

Written as DNA, the CDR3 is TGTGCCAGCAGCTTGGCTAGCGGGGGTTACACCGGGGAGCTGTTTTTT. Its translation: CASSLASGGYTGELFF. The chain combines TRBV7-2 with TRBJ2-2; 10 positions agree with TRBD2. Trimming cost V 3 bases and J 3 bases; bases outside gene matches: 4. The germline CDR1 and CDR2 sequences are SGHTA and FQGNSA. CDR3 size: 16 residues. The full variable domain, rest sourced from reference TRBV7-2 and TRBJ2-2, is GAGVSQSPSNKVTEKGKDVELRCDPISGHTALYWYRQSLGQGLEFLIYFQGNSAPDKSGLPSDRFSAERTGGSVSTLTIQRTQQEDSAVYLCASSLASGGYTGELFFGEGSRLTVL.

The chain employs TRBV29-1 and TRBJ1-5; D remains unclear. The CDR3 totals 13 residues. The germline V gene encodes CDR1 SQVTM and CDR2 ANQGSEA. V was cut by 4 bases and J by 4 bases, with 11 bases left in between. The CDR3 reads CSVGGIENQPQHF. Written as DNA, the CDR3 is TGCAGCGTTGGTGGTATAGAGAATCAGCCCCAGCATTTT.

The gene calls are TRBV7-8 and TRBJ1-5; no definite D call. Germline CDR1 and CDR2: SGHVS and FQNEAQ. The V and J ends lost 1 base and 2 bases respectively, with 12 bases between them. The CDR3 totals 16 residues. CDR3 nucleotide sequence: TGTGCCAGCAGCTTAGTCCCGGGTTGGGGCAATCAGCCCCAGCATTTT. As protein: CASSLVPGWGNQPQHF.

The genes are TRBV5-5 and TRBJ2-3, with 12 positions matching TRBD2. The V gene end was trimmed by 4 bases and the J gene end by 5 bases; junction bases not matched to a gene: 8. In germline, CDR1 is SGHKS, CDR2 YYEKEE (reference sequence). The CDR3 covers 16 residues. The CDR3 sequence is CASSPSGRANGDTQYF. CDR3 DNA: TGTGCCAGCAGCCCTAGCGGGAGGGCCAACGGAGATACGCAGTATTTT.

This chain connects TRBV6-1 to TRBJ2-5; D gene uncertain. Germline V gene data show CDR1 as MNHNS and CDR2 as SASEGT. This CDR3 region has 15 residues. The V gene lost 4 bases and the J gene lost 2 bases, with 14 bases spanning the gap. The DNA of the CDR3 is TGTGCCAGCAGTGCCCCCAGGCCTGCACAAGAGACCCAGTACTTC. Residues: CASSAPRPAQETQYF.

The chain couples TRBV27 to TRBJ1-1, with 7 bases that match TRBD1. Germline V gene sequence: CDR1 MNHEY, CDR2 SMNVEV (reference sequence). The CDR3 runs to 15 residues. V lost 6 bases and J lost 1; bases outside the gene matches: 8. The CDR3: CASSDTGVGNTEAFF. DNA for the CDR3: TGTGCCAGCAGCGATACAGGGGTCGGGAACACTGAAGCTTTCTTT.

The chain couples TRBV7-2 to TRBJ2-5, with 10 bases identical to TRBD2. The CDR3 covers 17 residues. After removal of 2 bases from V and 4 bases from J, the junction contained 10 bases not matched to a gene. Germline CDR1 is SGHTA and CDR2 is FQGNSA. The CDR3, as DNA: TGTGCCAGCAGCTTAAGATTCCAGCGGGGGGGCCGAGAGACCCAGTACTTC. Residues: CASSLRFQRGGRETQYF.

This clone was found once. This sample includes further DNA sequences coding for the same CDR3. The chain has TRBV5-4 and TRBJ1-1; TRBD1 aligns across 7 bases. The CDR3 is 14 amino acids. Germline CDR1 is SGHNT and CDR2 is YYREEE (reference sequence). Unmatched junction bases numbered 2, after V lost 2 bases and J lost 1 base. The CDR3 DNA is TGTGCCAGCAGCTTAGGGGGCTCGAACACTGAAGCTTTCTTT. This encodes CASSLGGSNTEAFF.

The CDR3 spells CASSESQGGKLFF. The CDR3 DNA reads TGTGCCAGCAGTGAATCGCAGGGGGGAAAACTGTTTTTT. This chain connects TRBV25-1 to TRBJ1-4, with 7 bases identical to TRBD1. Germline V gives CDR1 MGHDK, CDR2 SYGVNS. Germline trimming cut 1 base from V and 10 bases from J; bases unmatched to any gene: 3. This CDR3 is 13 amino acids long.

The count of this clone is one. This chain uses TRBV18 with TRBJ2-2; 8 bases agree with TRBD2. This CDR3 is 15 amino acids long. Trimming took 4 bases from V and 4 from J; bases not matched to a gene: 5. Looked up from germline, CDR1 is KGHSH and CDR2 is LQKENI. This chain's CDR3 is CASSRERGSTGELFF. In DNA, the CDR3 is TGTGCCAGCTCACGGGAGCGGGGGAGCACCGGGGAGCTGTTTTTT.

This clone was detected a few times. V gene TRBV5-6 combines with J gene TRBJ1-2; D is uncertain. Trimming took 3 bases from V and 8 from J, leaving 14 bases between them. The CDR3 has 13 residues. Germline CDR1 SGHDT, CDR2 YYEEEE. CDR3 sequence: CASSSGSGYGYTF. The CDR3 region has the DNA TGTGCCAGCAGCTCGGGGAGCGGTTACGGCTACACCTTC.

This chain uses TRBV7-2 with TRBJ1-1; D is possibly TRBD1 (5 bases). The germline V and J ends were trimmed by 2 bases and 1 base, with 11 bases remaining between them. The CDR3 is made up of 15 amino acids. Germline assignment: CDR1 SGHTA and CDR2 FQGNSA. CDR3 coding DNA: TGTGCCAGCAGCTTACCCGGGACGGCGAACACTGAAGCTTTCTTT. It encodes CASSLPGTANTEAFF.

The V call is TRBV18, the J call TRBJ2-1, with D perhaps assigned TRBD1 or TRBD2 (5 bases each). With 4 bases removed from V and 10 bases from J, the gap between germline ends came to 14 bases. There are 13 residues in the CDR3. Germline CDR1 reads KGHSH; CDR2 reads LQKENI. This CDR3 is CASSRRGAAEQFF. The DNA of the CDR3 is TGTGCCAGCTCACGACGAGGGGCAGCCGAGCAGTTCTTC.